A single sample gave rise to the 22 T cell receptor beta chains below, sequenced in a study of cytomegalovirus exposure and HLA in healthy donors. PCR involved 60 Vbeta and 13 Jbeta primers. TCRdb keeps only in-frame clones here, not all; method: immunoSEQ multiplex PCR. The sample records more than 130,000 clones, 60% to 80% being singletons. The sample taken for sequencing was PBMCs. The receptors were sampled from a woman between 45 and 65 years old in good health and CMV-seronegative.

The gene calls are TRBV19 and TRBJ1-5; D call uncertain. Trimming took off 2 bases at V and 2 bases at J, with 13 bases between the two ends. Germline V lookup: CDR1 LNHDA, CDR2 SQIVND (reference sequence). The CDR3 spans 16 residues. The CDR3, as DNA: TGTGCCAGTAGTATAACGGCACGGGGAGGCAATCAGCCCCAGCATTTT. Translating it yields CASSITARGGNQPQHF. The full variable domain, with the rest looked up from reference TRBV19 and TRBJ1-5, is DGGITQSPKYLFRKEGQNVTLSCEQNLNHDAMYWYRQDPGQGLRLIYYSQIVNDFQKGDIAEGYSVSREKKESFPLTVTSAQKNPTAFYLCASSITARGGNQPQHFGDGTRLSIL.

The rearrangement joins TRBV30 to TRBJ2-7, with D possibly matching TRBD2 (5 bases). Trimming removed 1 base from V and 4 bases from J, with 8 bases in between. The CDR3 covers 12 residues. Germline V lookup: CDR1 GTSNPN, CDR2 SVGIG (reference sequence). The CDR3 DNA follows: TGTGCCTGGAGTGCTGAGGGTTACGAGCAGTACTTC. Its translation is CAWSAEGYEQYF.

A single count supports this clone. The CDR3 loop is CASSRIDRGKGGYTF. DNA for the CDR3: TGTGCCAGCAGCCGTATAGACAGGGGAAAAGGCGGCTACACCTTC. The chain links TRBV7-9 to TRBJ1-2; 8 bases are a match to TRBD1. V was clipped by 5 bases and J by 8 bases; unmatched bases: 13. The CDR3 runs 15 residues. In germline, CDR1 is SEHNR, CDR2 FQNEAQ (reference sequence).

The chain couples TRBV19 to TRBJ1-1; D might be TRBD1 (5 bases). With 6 bases removed from V and 5 bases from J, the gap between germline ends came to 19 bases. Germline-derived CDR1 and CDR2 are LNHDA and SQIVND (reference sequence). This CDR3 region has 15 residues. The CDR3 is CASSLVGGIRTEAFF. In nucleotides, the CDR3 is TGTGCCAGTAGCCTCGTCGGGGGGATTCGAACTGAAGCTTTCTTT. The complete variable domain, with remaining parts taken from reference TRBV19 and TRBJ1-1, reads DGGITQSPKYLFRKEGQNVTLSCEQNLNHDAMYWYRQDPGQGLRLIYYSQIVNDFQKGDIAEGYSVSREKKESFPLTVTSAQKNPTAFYLCASSLVGGIRTEAFFGQGTRLTVV.

V is TRBV18 and J is TRBJ2-7; TRBD1 matches at 11 bases. With V trimmed by 5 bases and J by 3 bases, 3 bases remained unmatched. The CDR3 consists of 14 residues. Per the germline V gene, CDR1 is KGHSH and CDR2 is LQKENI. DNA for the CDR3: TGTGCCAGCTCAAGGGACAGGGGGGACTACGAGCAGTACTTC. It specifies CASSRDRGDYEQYF.

The chain recombines TRBV4-3 with TRBJ1-1, with unresolved D. Trimming took 3 bases from V and 2 from J, leaving 4 bases between them. CDR1 and CDR2 (germline): LGHNA, YSLEER. This CDR3 has 12 residues. The CDR3 here is CASSQANTEAFF. The CDR3 nucleotides read TGCGCCAGCAGCCAGGCTAACACTGAAGCTTTCTTT.

This chain connects TRBV7-6 to TRBJ2-3; the D gene is possibly TRBD1 (5 bases). The CDR3 loop spans 14 amino acids. Germline-derived CDR1 and CDR2 are SGHVS and FNYEAQ. Trimming shortened V by 5 bases and J by 2 bases, and 11 bases separated the two germline ends. The DNA for the CDR3 is TGTGCCAGCAGCCCCCAGGGCGACACAGATACGCAGTATTTT. As protein: CASSPQGDTDTQYF.

This clone was recorded a few times. The CDR3 is CSVGAGGAWEQFF. CDR3 DNA sequence: TGCAGCGTTGGCGCCGGGGGGGCGTGGGAGCAGTTCTTC. This chain links TRBV29-1 with TRBJ2-1, with TRBD2 matching over 8 bases. The germline V gene encodes CDR1 SQVTM and CDR2 ANQGSEA. The CDR3 loop spans 13 amino acids. The V gene end was trimmed by 4 bases and the J gene end by 10 bases; junction bases not matched to a gene: 9.

V usage is TRBV12-5 and J usage is TRBJ1-1; possibly TRBD1 for D (5 bases). CDR1 is LGHNT and CDR2 is FRNRAP in the germline V gene. The CDR3 loop spans 14 amino acids. V was clipped by 4 bases and J by 5 bases, with 14 bases between them. CDR3 residues: CASGSQGTETEAFF. Written as DNA, the CDR3 is TGTGCTAGTGGTTCCCAGGGAACGGAGACTGAAGCTTTCTTT.

The J gene is TRBJ2-6, the V gene TRBV7-9; 9 nucleotides match TRBD1. The CDR3 runs 16 residues. Germline values: CDR1 SEHNR, CDR2 FQNEAQ (reference sequence). V lost 5 bases and J lost 4; bases outside the gene matches: 6. In DNA form, the CDR3 reads TGTGCCAGCAGCCGAGGGACAGGGACCGGGGCCAACGTCCTGACTTTC. Its translation is CASSRGTGTGANVLTF.

The chain has TRBV7-2 and TRBJ2-3; D gene ambiguous. CDR3 size: 14 residues. CDR1 and CDR2 (germline): SGHTA, FQGNSA. V shed 5 bases and J shed 2 bases, with 11 bases lying between them. Here the CDR3 reads CASSPEYFTDTQYF. The CDR3 region has the DNA TGTGCCAGCAGCCCTGAGTATTTCACAGATACGCAGTATTTT.

J is TRBJ2-7 and V is TRBV7-3; D possibly corresponds to TRBD2 (6 bases). Germline V CDR1 and CDR2: SGHTA, FQGTGA. The CDR3 consists of 13 residues. With 2 bases removed from V and 6 bases from J, the gap between germline ends came to 11 bases. The chain's CDR3 is CASSLGGLGEQYF. The CDR3 bases are TGTGCCAGCAGCTTAGGGGGACTCGGCGAGCAGTACTTC.

The chain combines TRBV7-8 with TRBJ2-5, with D possibly matching TRBD1 (6 bases). The ends were cut back, 4 bases at V and 4 bases at J, with 19 bases in the middle. The CDR3 is 16 residues long. Germline V gene data show CDR1 as SGHVS and CDR2 as FQNEAQ. The CDR3 DNA follows: TGTGCCAGCAGCTCCTTGGACAGACGAATCGGAGAGACCCAGTACTTC. This gives the protein CASSSLDRRIGETQYF.

This clone showed up just once. The gene calls are TRBV19 and TRBJ1-6, with 7 bases aligning to TRBD1. The CDR3 covers 15 residues. The V and J ends lost 6 bases and 4 bases, in that order; junction bases with no gene match: 6. Germline assignment: CDR1 LNHDA and CDR2 SQIVND (reference sequence). The CDR3 region has the DNA TGTGCCAGTAGCTGGGACAGAGATTATAATTCACCCCTCCACTTT. Its protein product is CASSWDRDYNSPLHF.

The chain combines TRBV19 with TRBJ2-7; 10 nucleotides line up with TRBD2. The CDR3 is 13 amino acids. Trimming removed 3 bases from V and 7 bases from J; junction bases left unmatched: 3. Germline loops: CDR1 LNHDA, CDR2 SQIVND (reference sequence). The CDR3 DNA reads TGTGCCAGTAGTATTGGACTAGCGGCAGAGCAGTACTTC. Its protein product is CASSIGLAAEQYF.

The gene calls are TRBV25-1 and TRBJ1-1; tentative D call: TRBD1 (6 bases). Germline CDR1 is MGHDK and CDR2 is SYGVNS. CDR3 length: 13 amino acids. V was pared by 3 bases and J by 6 bases, with 11 bases between. In DNA form, the CDR3 reads TGTGCCAGCAGTGAGATTAACAGGGCTGAAGCTTTCTTT. This codes for CASSEINRAEAFF.

The gene calls are TRBV29-1 and TRBJ2-7, with D perhaps TRBD2 (5 bases). The V end was cut by 0 bases, the J end by 5 bases, with 11 bases between. The CDR3 has 13 residues. Germline values: CDR1 SQVTM, CDR2 ANQGSEA. CDR3 DNA: TGCAGCGTTGAAGACGACCGGGGTCACGAGCAGTACTTC. Protein: CSVEDDRGHEQYF.

This chain connects TRBV4-1 to TRBJ2-7, with 9 bases lining up with TRBD1. After removal of 6 bases from V and 6 bases from J, the junction contained 9 bases not matched to a gene. CDR3 length: 14 amino acids. Germline V gene sequence: CDR1 MGHRA, CDR2 YSYEKL. CDR3 amino acids: CASRGSGTGPEQYF. The CDR3, as DNA: TGCGCCAGCAGAGGATCCGGGACAGGGCCCGAGCAGTACTTC.

This sequence joins TRBV19 and TRBJ1-5, with 9 bases identical to TRBD1. CDR1 is LNHDA and CDR2 is SQIVND in the germline V gene (reference sequence). Losses at the gene ends were 1 base for V and 6 bases for J; bases not matched to a gene: 4. The CDR3 has 15 amino acids. CDR3 protein: CASSIAGQGFQPQHF. In nucleotides, the CDR3 is TGTGCCAGTAGTATAGCAGGACAGGGGTTTCAGCCCCAGCATTTT.

This sequence joins TRBV6-6 and TRBJ2-2; D might be TRBD1 (5 bases). Germline loops: CDR1 MNHNY, CDR2 SVGAGI (reference sequence). This CDR3 has 16 amino acids. V lost 8 bases and J lost 0, with 16 bases in between. The CDR3 sequence is CASLTRPTANTGELFF. The CDR3 nucleotides read TGTGCCAGCCTCACCAGACCGACAGCGAACACCGGGGAGCTGTTTTTT.

This chain links TRBV19 with TRBJ2-1; 8 nucleotides align to TRBD1. This CDR3 is 11 amino acids long. Germline lookup yields CDR1 LNHDA and CDR2 SQIVND (reference sequence). V gave up 6 bases and J gave up 16 bases; unmatched junction bases: 8. In DNA, the CDR3 is TGTGCCAGTAGCCTGGTGGACAGGGTTTTCTTC. This gives the protein CASSLVDRVFF. The entire variable domain, with the rest obtained from reference TRBV19 and TRBJ2-1, is as follows: DGGITQSPKYLFRKEGQNVTLSCEQNLNHDAMYWYRQDPGQGLRLIYYSQIVNDFQKGDIAEGYSVSREKKESFPLTVTSAQKNPTAFYLCASSLVDRVFFGPGTRLTVL.

The genes are TRBV7-3 and TRBJ2-7, with TRBD1 matching 10 bases. CDR1 is SGHTA and CDR2 is FQGTGA in the germline V gene. CDR3 length equals 16 residues. After removal of 2 bases from V and 7 bases from J, the junction contained 11 bases not matched to a gene. CDR3 amino acids: CASSLLPGQGFREQYF. The CDR3, as DNA: TGTGCCAGCAGCTTACTCCCGGGACAGGGGTTTCGGGAGCAGTACTTC.